This TCR beta chain was documented in a study of T-cell memory formation after mild COVID-19. Whole-study context: Clustering of TCRs was largely donor specific.

CDR3 size: 15 residues. Germline CDR1 reads DFQATT; CDR2 reads SNEGSKA (reference sequence). The V end was cut by 1 base, the J end by 3 bases, with 13 bases between. TCRdb reanalysed the 5' RACE reads using MiXCR and keeps one entry per CDR3 protein. The table shows 430,000 or so distinct CDR3 sequences, with approximately 25% occurring only once. The V gene is TRBV20-1, the J gene TRBJ2-1; D may be TRBD2 (7 bases). The sequencing sample was made of PBMCs or a T cell subset sorted from them (not recorded which). The sequence was collected from an adult woman who had mild COVID-19 (a few samples of this study predate the infection). Cell type and time point are not known. CDR3 residues: CSARAAGAFYNEQFF. The CDR3 DNA sequence: TGCAGTGCTAGAGCGGCGGGGGCCTTCTACAATGAGCAGTTCTTC.